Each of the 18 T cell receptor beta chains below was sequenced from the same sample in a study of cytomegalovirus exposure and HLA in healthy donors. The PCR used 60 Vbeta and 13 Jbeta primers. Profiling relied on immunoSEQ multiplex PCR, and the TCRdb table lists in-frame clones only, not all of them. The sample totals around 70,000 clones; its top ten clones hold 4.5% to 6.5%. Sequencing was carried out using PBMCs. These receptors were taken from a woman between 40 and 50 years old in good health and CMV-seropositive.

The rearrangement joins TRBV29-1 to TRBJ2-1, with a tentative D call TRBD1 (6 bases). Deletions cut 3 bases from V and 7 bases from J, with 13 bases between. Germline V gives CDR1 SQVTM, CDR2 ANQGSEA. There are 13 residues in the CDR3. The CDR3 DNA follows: TGCAGCGTTGAGTCCCAGGGGCGAAATGAGCAGTTCTTC. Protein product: CSVESQGRNEQFF.

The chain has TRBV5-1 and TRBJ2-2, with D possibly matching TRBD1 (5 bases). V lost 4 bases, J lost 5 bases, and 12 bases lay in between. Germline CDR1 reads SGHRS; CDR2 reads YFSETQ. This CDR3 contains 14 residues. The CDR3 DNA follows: TGCGCCAGCAGCGAAGACAGTGGTACCGGGGAGCTGTTTTTT. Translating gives CASSEDSGTGELFF.

The DNA of the CDR3 is TGTGCCAGCTCACCACCGACTAGCGGGAGGGCAACGCAGTATTTT. This sequence encodes CASSPPTSGRATQYF. The V gene is TRBV18, the J gene TRBJ2-3, with 14 bases aligning to TRBD2. Looked up from germline, CDR1 is KGHSH and CDR2 is LQKENI. Unmatched junction bases numbered 2, after V lost 0 bases and J lost 9 bases. The CDR3 runs 15 residues.

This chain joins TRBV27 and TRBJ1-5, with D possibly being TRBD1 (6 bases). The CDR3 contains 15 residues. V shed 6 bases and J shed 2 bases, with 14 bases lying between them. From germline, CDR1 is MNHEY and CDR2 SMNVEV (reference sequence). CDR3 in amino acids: CASRDSYRGNQPQHF. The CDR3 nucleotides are TGTGCCAGCAGGGACTCGTACAGGGGCAATCAGCCCCAGCATTTT.

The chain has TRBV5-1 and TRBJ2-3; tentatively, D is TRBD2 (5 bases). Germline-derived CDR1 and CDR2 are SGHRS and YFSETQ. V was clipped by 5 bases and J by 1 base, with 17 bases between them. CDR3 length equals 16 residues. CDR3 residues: CASSLLPLGGTDTQYF. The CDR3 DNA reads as TGCGCCAGCAGTCTCCTCCCACTAGGTGGCACAGATACGCAGTATTTT.

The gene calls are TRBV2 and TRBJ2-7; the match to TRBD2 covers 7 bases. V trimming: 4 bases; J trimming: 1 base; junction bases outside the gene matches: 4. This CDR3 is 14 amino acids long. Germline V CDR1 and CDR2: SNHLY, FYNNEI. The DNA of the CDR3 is TGTGCCAGCAGTGGTAAGCGGGGATCCTACGAGCAGTACTTC. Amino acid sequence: CASSGKRGSYEQYF.

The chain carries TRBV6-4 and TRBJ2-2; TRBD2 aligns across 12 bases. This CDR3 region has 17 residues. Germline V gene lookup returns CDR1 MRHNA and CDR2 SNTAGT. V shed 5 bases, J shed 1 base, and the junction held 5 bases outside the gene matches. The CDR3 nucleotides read TGTGCCAGCAGTTCTAGCGGGGGGGGATTGAACACCGGGGAGCTGTTTTTT. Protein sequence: CASSSSGGGLNTGELFF.

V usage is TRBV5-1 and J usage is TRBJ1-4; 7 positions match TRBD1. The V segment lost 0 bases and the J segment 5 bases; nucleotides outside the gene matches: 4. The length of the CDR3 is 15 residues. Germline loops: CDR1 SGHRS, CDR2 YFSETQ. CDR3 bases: TGCGCCAGCAGCTTGGCGGAGGGGGCGAATGAAAAACTGTTTTTT. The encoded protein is CASSLAEGANEKLFF.

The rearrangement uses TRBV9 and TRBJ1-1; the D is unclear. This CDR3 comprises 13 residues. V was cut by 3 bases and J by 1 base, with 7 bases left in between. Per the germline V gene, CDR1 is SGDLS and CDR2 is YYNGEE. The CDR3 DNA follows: TGTGCCAGCAGCGGGTTGAGGAACACTGAAGCTTTCTTT. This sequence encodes CASSGLRNTEAFF.

The CDR3, as DNA: TGTGCCAGCAGTGAAGGGACAGTACCTCAAGAGACCCAGTACTTC. Its translation is CASSEGTVPQETQYF. V and J are TRBV27 and TRBJ2-5, with 7 nucleotides matching TRBD1. The V segment lost 5 bases and the J segment 2 bases; nucleotides outside the gene matches: 8. The CDR3 spans 15 residues. CDR1 and CDR2 (germline): MNHEY, SMNVEV (reference sequence).

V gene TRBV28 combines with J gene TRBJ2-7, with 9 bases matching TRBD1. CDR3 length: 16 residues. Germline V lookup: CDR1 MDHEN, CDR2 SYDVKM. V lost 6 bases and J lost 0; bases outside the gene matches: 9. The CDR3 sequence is CASRSYRGQGSYEQYF. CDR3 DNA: TGTGCCAGCAGATCTTACCGGGGACAGGGCTCCTACGAGCAGTACTTC.

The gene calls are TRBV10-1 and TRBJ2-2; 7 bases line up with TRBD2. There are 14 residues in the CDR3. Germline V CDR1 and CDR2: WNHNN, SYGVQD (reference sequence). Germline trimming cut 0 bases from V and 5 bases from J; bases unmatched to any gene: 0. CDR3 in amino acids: CASSESGGTGELFF. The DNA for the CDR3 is TGCGCCAGCAGTGAGTCGGGGGGGACCGGGGAGCTGTTTTTT.

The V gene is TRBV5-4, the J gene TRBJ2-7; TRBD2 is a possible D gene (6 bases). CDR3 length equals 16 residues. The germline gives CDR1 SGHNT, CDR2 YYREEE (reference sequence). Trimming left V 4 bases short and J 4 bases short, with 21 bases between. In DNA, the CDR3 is TGTGCCAGCAGCGGGGGGTTACGGGAGAAGAGGTACGAGCAGTACTTC. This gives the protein CASSGGLREKRYEQYF.

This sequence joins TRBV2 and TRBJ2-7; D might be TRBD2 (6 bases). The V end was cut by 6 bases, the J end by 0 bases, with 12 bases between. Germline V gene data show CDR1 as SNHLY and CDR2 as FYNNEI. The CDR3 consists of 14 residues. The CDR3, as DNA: TGTGCCAGCAGACCAGCGGGCTCCTCCTACGAGCAGTACTTC. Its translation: CASRPAGSSYEQYF.

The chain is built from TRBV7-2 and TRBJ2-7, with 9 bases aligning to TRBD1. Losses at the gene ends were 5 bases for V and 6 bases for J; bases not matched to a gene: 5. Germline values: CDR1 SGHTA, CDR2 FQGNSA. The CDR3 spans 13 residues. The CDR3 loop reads CASSVLQGAEQYF. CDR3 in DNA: TGTGCCAGCAGCGTACTACAGGGGGCCGAGCAGTACTTC.

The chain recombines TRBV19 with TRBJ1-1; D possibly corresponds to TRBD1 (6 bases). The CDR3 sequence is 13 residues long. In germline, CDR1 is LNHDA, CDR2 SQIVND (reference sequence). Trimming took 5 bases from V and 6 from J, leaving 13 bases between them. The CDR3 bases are TGTGCCAGTAGTGACAGGACGGGCGCTGAAGCTTTCTTT. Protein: CASSDRTGAEAFF.

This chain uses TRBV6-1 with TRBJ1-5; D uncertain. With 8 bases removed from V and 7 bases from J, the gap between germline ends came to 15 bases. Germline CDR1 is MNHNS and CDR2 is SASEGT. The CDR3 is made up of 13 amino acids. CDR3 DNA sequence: TGTGCCAGCCAGTGGGCCCCTGACCAGCCCCAGCATTTT. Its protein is CASQWAPDQPQHF.

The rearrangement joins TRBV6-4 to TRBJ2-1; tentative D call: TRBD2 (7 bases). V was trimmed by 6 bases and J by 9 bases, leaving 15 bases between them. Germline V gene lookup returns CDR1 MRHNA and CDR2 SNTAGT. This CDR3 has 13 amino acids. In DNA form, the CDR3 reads TGTGCCAGCAGCGAGAGGGGGGAGGGTGAGCAGTTCTTC. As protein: CASSERGEGEQFF.